These 32 T cell receptor beta chains were all obtained from the same sample, sequenced in a study of cytomegalovirus exposure and HLA in healthy donors. Primers: 60 Vbeta forward and 13 Jbeta reverse. TCRdb's table, derived via immunoSEQ multiplex PCR, lists solely in-frame clones and lacks some. The sample lists 90,000 to 130,000 clones, 80% to 85% occurring once. Specimen: PBMCs. The receptors here all came from a man under 40 in good health and CMV-seropositive.

J is TRBJ1-2 and V is TRBV5-4, with 7 positions matching TRBD1. The CDR3 contains 18 residues. V trimming: 1 base; J trimming: 4 bases; junction bases outside the gene matches: 16. Per the germline V gene, CDR1 is SGHNT and CDR2 is YYREEE (reference sequence). CDR3 amino acids: CASSLRTGQTFNAYGYTF. The CDR3 coding sequence is TGTGCCAGCAGCTTGCGGACGGGACAGACTTTTAATGCCTATGGCTACACCTTC.

The sample holds one count of this clone. The CDR3 bases are TGCAGCGTTGAAACAGGGTTCAAGGTTACAGGCAATGAGCAGTTCTTC. Protein sequence: CSVETGFKVTGNEQFF. The chain combines TRBV29-1 with TRBJ2-1, with TRBD1 as a possible D gene (6 bases). The length of the CDR3 is 16 residues. Germline loops: CDR1 SQVTM, CDR2 ANQGSEA. V dropped 2 bases and J dropped 6 bases, with 20 bases sitting between them.

The chain links TRBV28 to TRBJ2-5, with 7 bases aligning to TRBD2. Unmatched junction bases numbered 4, after V lost 3 bases and J lost 3 bases. This CDR3 is built from 14 residues. The germline V gene has CDR1 MDHEN and CDR2 SYDVKM. CDR3 amino acids: CASSFLAGEETQYF. The CDR3 DNA follows: TGTGCCAGCAGTTTCTTGGCGGGGGAAGAGACCCAGTACTTC.

V gene TRBV7-9 combines with J gene TRBJ2-5; weak D call: TRBD1 (5 bases). Germline V lookup: CDR1 SEHNR, CDR2 FQNEAQ (reference sequence). The CDR3 consists of 15 residues. Trimming pared 1 base from V and 4 bases from J, leaving 13 bases between. The CDR3 spells CASSLGPGPGETQYF. In DNA form, the CDR3 reads TGTGCCAGCAGCTTAGGTCCAGGGCCTGGAGAGACCCAGTACTTC.

The V and J genes are TRBV27 and TRBJ2-7, with 10 bases lining up with TRBD2. Germline values: CDR1 MNHEY, CDR2 SMNVEV (reference sequence). CDR3 length equals 15 residues. The ends lost 5 bases at V and 4 bases at J; junction bases unmatched: 8. The CDR3 DNA follows: TGTGCCAGCAGTCATCCTCCGGGACTAGCGTACGAGCAGTACTTC. As protein: CASSHPPGLAYEQYF.

The chain joins TRBV9 to TRBJ1-2; a weak D match, TRBD1 (6 bases). V gave up 2 bases and J gave up 8 bases, with 19 bases separating them. The length of the CDR3 is 15 residues. Germline V gives CDR1 SGDLS, CDR2 YYNGEE. The CDR3: CASSVEFGGAGGYTF. For the CDR3, the DNA is TGTGCCAGCAGCGTCGAGTTCGGGGGGGCTGGCGGCTACACCTTC.

This clone was recorded only once. This rearrangement joins TRBV28 to TRBJ2-3; 9 nucleotides match TRBD2. Germline values: CDR1 MDHEN, CDR2 SYDVKM. J gave up 10 bases and V 3 bases, and 20 bases lay outside the gene matches. The CDR3 runs to 18 residues. The CDR3 sequence is CASSLAAGVAGEASPQYF. The CDR3 DNA sequence: TGTGCCAGCAGTTTGGCTGCCGGGGTAGCGGGAGAAGCTTCTCCGCAGTATTTT.

The chain joins TRBV1 to TRBJ2-3; TRBD2 is taken as the D call from the table, unchecked against the DNA. TRBV1 is a pseudogene. The length of the CDR3 is 17 residues. The CDR3 loop is CTSSQDIPASSTDTQYF. The CDR3 DNA reads as TGCACCAGCAGCCAAGATATCCCAGCGTCTAGCACAGATACGCAGTATTTT.

This clone has just a few counts. V is TRBV13 and J is TRBJ2-5; D perhaps matches TRBD2 (7 bases). This CDR3 spans 14 amino acids. Deletions cut 5 bases from V and 5 bases from J, with 15 bases between. Germline CDR1 PRHDT, CDR2 FYEKMQ (reference sequence). The CDR3 loop is CASSPGAGAETQYF. DNA for the CDR3: TGTGCCAGCAGCCCAGGGGCGGGAGCCGAGACCCAGTACTTC.

The V gene is TRBV5-4, the J gene TRBJ1-6, with 9 positions matching TRBD1. The CDR3 consists of 15 residues. Per the germline V gene, CDR1 is SGHNT and CDR2 is YYREEE (reference sequence). The J segment lost 10 bases and the V segment lost 2 bases, leaving 7 bases of the junction unmatched. CDR3 residues: CASSFYRGRRSPLHF. The CDR3 DNA sequence: TGTGCCAGCAGCTTCTACAGGGGGCGCAGGTCACCCCTCCACTTT. Based on the CDR3 plus reference TRBV5-4 and TRBJ1-6, the full variable domain is ETGVTQSPTHLIKTRGQQVTLRCSSQSGHNTVSWYQQALGQGPQFIFQYYREEENGRGNFPPRFSGLQFPNYSSELNVNALELDDSALYLCASSFYRGRRSPLHFGNGTRLTVT.

This clone came up a few times. V and J are TRBV6-1 and TRBJ1-5; D is unclear. The germline V gene encodes CDR1 MNHNS and CDR2 SASEGT. This CDR3 comprises 16 residues. Trimming removed 2 bases at V and 5 bases at J, with 16 bases between. The CDR3 bases are TGTGCCAGCAGTGAATCTCTCCTGTGGCGGGATCAGCCCCAGCATTTT. Residues: CASSESLLWRDQPQHF.

The V call is TRBV7-2, the J call TRBJ2-1; 14 nucleotides align to TRBD2. V was clipped by 4 bases and J by 9 bases; unmatched bases: 14. CDR1 SGHTA and CDR2 FQGNSA come from the germline V gene. CDR3 length: 18 residues. The CDR3 coding sequence is TGTGCCAGCAGCTCAAGACTAGCGGGGGGGCTCAGGCGTGCTGAGCAGTTCTTC. Translated, it gives CASSSRLAGGLRRAEQFF. Looking up the rest from reference TRBV7-2 and TRBJ2-1 gives the full variable domain: GAGVSQSPSNKVTEKGKDVELRCDPISGHTALYWYRQSLGQGLEFLIYFQGNSAPDKSGLPSDRFSAERTGGSVSTLTIQRTQQEDSAVYLCASSSRLAGGLRRAEQFFGPGTRLTVL.

The chain links TRBV7-8 to TRBJ2-7, with TRBD2 as a possible D gene (6 bases). The germline CDR1 and CDR2 sequences are SGHVS and FQNEAQ. The CDR3 has 17 residues. V lost 5 bases and J lost 2, with 22 bases in between. The CDR3 DNA sequence: TGTGCCAGCAGCCGAATACCCCGTTGGGGAGGAACCTACGAGCAGTACTTC. Translation gives CASSRIPRWGGTYEQYF.

The V gene is TRBV19, the J gene TRBJ1-6; 7 positions match TRBD1. The V gene's germline CDR1 is LNHDA and CDR2 SQIVND (reference sequence). The CDR3 spans 16 residues. V trimming: 4 bases; J trimming: 10 bases; junction bases outside the gene matches: 13. CDR3 amino acids: CASSTGRTGRESPLHF. The DNA of the CDR3 is TGTGCCAGTAGTACCGGACGGACAGGTCGAGAATCACCCCTCCACTTT.

This clone was detected once. V gene TRBV6-1 combines with J gene TRBJ2-7, with D perhaps matching TRBD1 (6 bases). The length of the CDR3 is 15 residues. Germline V lookup: CDR1 MNHNS, CDR2 SASEGT. V was shortened by 1 base and J by 3 bases, with 13 bases between the two germline ends. The CDR3 loop reads CASSEVGRGNYEQYF. The CDR3 DNA reads TGTGCCAGCAGTGAAGTAGGCAGGGGAAACTACGAGCAGTACTTC.

This chain uses TRBV7-7 with TRBJ2-1, with a possible D match to TRBD2 (5 bases). V was trimmed by 5 bases and J by 4 bases, leaving 9 bases between them. Germline V CDR1 and CDR2: SSHAT, FNYEAQ (reference sequence). This CDR3 has 13 amino acids. The CDR3 region has the DNA TGTGCCAGCAGCCCGAGGACTTACAATGAGCAGTTCTTC. It encodes CASSPRTYNEQFF.

The rearrangement links TRBV28 to TRBJ2-1; D may be TRBD2 (7 bases). The CDR3 spans 15 residues. Germline V gives CDR1 MDHEN, CDR2 SYDVKM. The ends were cut back, 7 bases at V and 1 base at J, with 14 bases in the middle. CDR3 DNA: TGTGCCAGCACCGGAGGGGGGGCATCCTACAATGAGCAGTTCTTC. Translation: CASTGGGASYNEQFF.

The chain employs TRBV28 and TRBJ1-6; no clear D gene. CDR3 length equals 17 residues. Trimming removed 7 bases at V and 6 bases at J, with 22 bases between. Germline CDR1 MDHEN, CDR2 SYDVKM. For the CDR3, the DNA is TGTGCCAGCAACGCTCCCGGGAATCACCTGGGTAATTCACCCCTCCACTTT. Translating it yields CASNAPGNHLGNSPLHF.

The chain links TRBV4-1 to TRBJ2-2; 7 nucleotides line up with TRBD2. Germline values: CDR1 MGHRA, CDR2 YSYEKL. V lost 0 bases and J lost 7; bases outside the gene matches: 11. This CDR3 is 17 amino acids long. The CDR3 DNA reads as TGCGCCAGCAGCCAAGAGGGCGTAAAGGGGAGGGGCGGGGAGCTGTTTTTT. This translates into CASSQEGVKGRGGELFF.

This chain uses TRBV21-1 with TRBJ2-7; the table assigns TRBD1, which was not confirmed against the DNA. TRBV21-1 is described as a pseudogene. The CDR3 extends over 17 amino acids. The CDR3 protein is CASSKVQGRRSSYEQYV. In nucleotides, the CDR3 is TGTGCCAGCAGCAAAGTGCAGGGTCGCAGGAGCTCCTACGAGCAGTACGTC.

The J gene is TRBJ2-2, the V gene TRBV28; maybe TRBD2 (5 bases). V lost 4 bases and J lost 1, with 10 bases in between. The CDR3 is 15 residues long. The germline CDR1 and CDR2 sequences are MDHEN and SYDVKM. Here the CDR3 reads CASSSPAGNTGELFF. The CDR3 DNA reads as TGTGCCAGCAGTTCCCCCGCGGGGAACACCGGGGAGCTGTTTTTT.

The chain joins TRBV27 to TRBJ2-7; 9 bases fit TRBD2. Unmatched junction bases numbered 12, after V lost 8 bases and J lost 1 base. The germline V gene has CDR1 MNHEY and CDR2 SMNVEV (reference sequence). The CDR3 contains 16 residues. The CDR3 bases are TGTGCCAGCTCCCCCCGCGGGAGGGGGCGGTCCTACGAGCAGTACGTC. Translating it yields CASSPRGRGRSYEQYV.

The chain has TRBV28 and TRBJ2-7; TRBD2 matches 11 bases. Trimming cost V 5 bases and J 6 bases; bases outside gene matches: 12. This CDR3 is 16 amino acids long. Germline CDR1 reads MDHEN; CDR2 reads SYDVKM. CDR3 nucleotides: TGTGCCAGCAGTACCCCGGGGACTAGCGGCGATCCCGAGCAGTACTTC. Amino acid sequence: CASSTPGTSGDPEQYF.

The V and J genes are TRBV2 and TRBJ2-1, with 8 bases identical to TRBD2. Germline assignment: CDR1 SNHLY and CDR2 FYNNEI. The CDR3 extends over 12 amino acids. Trimming at V came to 6 bases and at J to 10 bases, leaving 5 bases not matched to a gene. CDR3 residues: CASRGLENEQFF. CDR3 coding DNA: TGTGCCAGCAGGGGACTAGAAAACGAGCAGTTCTTC.

This rearrangement joins TRBV29-1 to TRBJ1-1; 9 bases map to TRBD1. V lost 7 bases and J lost 5; bases outside the gene matches: 5. The CDR3 has 12 amino acids. The V gene's germline CDR1 is SQVTM and CDR2 ANQGSEA. The CDR3 sequence is CSAGQGRTEAFF. In DNA, the CDR3 is TGCAGCGCTGGACAGGGGAGGACTGAAGCTTTCTTT.

The rearrangement uses TRBV7-8 and TRBJ1-4; D is perhaps TRBD1 (6 bases). Germline CDR1 is SGHVS and CDR2 is FQNEAQ. This CDR3 region has 16 residues. V lost 5 bases and J lost 8, with 21 bases in between. CDR3 nucleotides: TGTGCCAGCAGCAGGCGGTCAGGGGTTGTGAAGGAAAAACTGTTTTTT. It is translated as CASSRRSGVVKEKLFF.

The rearrangement joins TRBV2 to TRBJ2-3; D might be TRBD1 (5 bases). Trimming removed 6 bases at V and 10 bases at J, with 17 bases between. The CDR3 is made up of 13 amino acids. From germline, CDR1 is SNHLY and CDR2 FYNNEI. The CDR3 protein is CASRWAGPRAQYF. The CDR3 nucleotides read TGTGCCAGCAGGTGGGCAGGGCCCCGGGCGCAGTATTTT.

On this clone: This specimen includes other DNA sequences encoding the same CDR3. The chain combines TRBV5-6 with TRBJ1-2; possible D gene TRBD1, 5 bases. Trimming pared 3 bases from V and 1 base from J, leaving 7 bases between. Looked up from germline, CDR1 is SGHDT and CDR2 is YYEEEE. The CDR3 is 13 amino acids. CDR3 bases: TGTGCCAGCAGCTCTCAGGGTAACTATGGCTACACCTTC. Amino acid sequence: CASSSQGNYGYTF. Filled out from reference TRBV5-6 and TRBJ1-2, the complete variable domain reads DAGVTQSPTHLIKTRGQQVTLRCSPKSGHDTVSWYQQALGQGPQFIFQYYEEEERQRGNFPDRFSGHQFPNYSSELNVNALLLGDSALYLCASSSQGNYGYTFGSGTRLTVV.

The V call is TRBV7-9, the J call TRBJ2-7; 9 bases line up with TRBD1. CDR1 is SEHNR, CDR2 FQNEAQ, per germline (reference sequence). With 0 bases clipped from V and 2 bases from J, the junction kept 5 bases outside the gene matches. The CDR3 extends over 16 amino acids. The DNA for the CDR3 is TGTGCCAGCAGCTTAGCTCCGGGACAGGGAACCTACGAGCAGTACTTC. Its protein product is CASSLAPGQGTYEQYF.

The chain is built from TRBV19 and TRBJ1-2, with 9 bases fitting TRBD1. CDR1 and CDR2 (germline): LNHDA, SQIVND (reference sequence). There are 16 residues in the CDR3. V dropped 1 base and J dropped 4; count of bases not matched to a gene: 7. CDR3 in amino acids: CASSIGSTGGGYGYTF. In DNA, the CDR3 is TGTGCCAGTAGTATAGGATCCACAGGGGGCGGCTATGGCTACACCTTC.

The chain uses TRBV5-1 and TRBJ2-1; TRBD1 agrees at 8 bases. The V and J ends lost 4 bases and 10 bases, in that order; junction bases with no gene match: 16. Germline CDR1 is SGHRS and CDR2 is YFSETQ. CDR3 length: 16 amino acids. CDR3 sequence (DNA): TGCGCCAGCAGCGACTTCGGACAGGGATGGGGAAACGAGCAGTTCTTC. This translates into CASSDFGQGWGNEQFF.

This clone was counted only a few times. The V gene is TRBV27, the J gene TRBJ2-3; 8 bases map to TRBD1. The CDR3 is made up of 16 amino acids. Trimming at V came to 6 bases and at J to 2 bases, leaving 10 bases not matched to a gene. Per germline, CDR1 MNHEY and CDR2 SMNVEV (reference sequence). For the CDR3, the DNA is TGTGCCAGCAGAAGACCCGGCAGGGGGCTCACAGATACGCAGTATTTT. Translation gives CASRRPGRGLTDTQYF.